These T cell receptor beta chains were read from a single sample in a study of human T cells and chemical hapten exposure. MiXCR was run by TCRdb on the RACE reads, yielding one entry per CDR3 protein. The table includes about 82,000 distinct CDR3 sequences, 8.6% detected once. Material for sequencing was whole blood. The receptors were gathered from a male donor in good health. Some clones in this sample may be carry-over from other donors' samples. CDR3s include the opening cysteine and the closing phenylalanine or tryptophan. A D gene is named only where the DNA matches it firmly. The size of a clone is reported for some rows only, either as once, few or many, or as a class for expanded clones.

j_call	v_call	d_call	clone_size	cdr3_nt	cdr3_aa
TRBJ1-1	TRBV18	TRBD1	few	TGTGCCAGCTCCCGGACAGGGACCATGAACACTGAAGCTTTCTTT	CASSRTGTMNTEAFF
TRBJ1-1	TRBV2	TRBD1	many	TGTGCCAGCAGGCGGGAGACAGGGTTCAGCGCTGAAGCTTTCTTT	CASRRETGFSAEAFF
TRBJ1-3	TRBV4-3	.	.	TGCGCCAGCAGCCAAGATGAGGAGAGCTCTGGAAACACCATATATTTT	CASSQDEESSGNTIYF
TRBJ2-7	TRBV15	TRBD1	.	TGTGCCACCAGCAGAGATCTTGTGGGACAGGGGGTCGAGCAGTACTTC	CATSRDLVGQGVEQYF
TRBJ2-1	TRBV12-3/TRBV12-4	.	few	TGTGCCAGCAGCGGGGGACCGTATGAAAGGCAGTTCTTC	CASSGGPYERQFF
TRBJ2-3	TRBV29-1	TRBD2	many	TGCAGCGTTGAGGTGCTAGCGGGAATCACAGATACGCAGTATTTT	CSVEVLAGITDTQYF
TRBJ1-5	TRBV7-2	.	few	TGTGCCAGCAGCTTGGTCGACAGTAATCAGCCCCAGCATTTT	CASSLVDSNQPQHF
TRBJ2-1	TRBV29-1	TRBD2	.	TGCAGCGTAGCGGGAGCGTTCTGGAATGAGCAGTTCTTC	CSVAGAFWNEQFF
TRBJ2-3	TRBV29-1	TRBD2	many	TGCAGCGTTGAAGGAAACAGCGGGGCCCTCACAGATACGCAGTATTTT	CSVEGNSGALTDTQYF
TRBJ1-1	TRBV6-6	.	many	TGTGCCAGCGTAGGTGGGACTGAAGCTTTCTTT	CASVGGTEAFF
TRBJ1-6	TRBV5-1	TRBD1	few	TGCGCCAGCAGCCCGACGGACAGGGATTCACCCCTCCACTTT	CASSPTDRDSPLHF
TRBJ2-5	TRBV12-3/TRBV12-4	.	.	TGTGCCAGCAGCCCTGGCTGGGGGGAGACCCAGTACTTC	CASSPGWGETQYF
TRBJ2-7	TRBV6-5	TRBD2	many	TGTGCCAGCAGTTACGGGGTTGTTGGACTAGGAGAGGACGAGCAGTACTTC	CASSYGVVGLGEDEQYF
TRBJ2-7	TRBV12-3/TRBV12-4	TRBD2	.	TGTGCCAGCAAAAAGACTAGCGGGTTCTACGAGCAGTACTTC	CASKKTSGFYEQYF
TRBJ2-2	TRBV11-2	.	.	TGTGCCAGCAGCTCATTTTCGGACGGTCGCGAGCTGTTTTTT	CASSSFSDGRELFF
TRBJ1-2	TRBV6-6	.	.	TGTGCCAGCAGTTACGGGCGGGGGGACGAGTACTATGGCTACACCTTC	CASSYGRGDEYYGYTF